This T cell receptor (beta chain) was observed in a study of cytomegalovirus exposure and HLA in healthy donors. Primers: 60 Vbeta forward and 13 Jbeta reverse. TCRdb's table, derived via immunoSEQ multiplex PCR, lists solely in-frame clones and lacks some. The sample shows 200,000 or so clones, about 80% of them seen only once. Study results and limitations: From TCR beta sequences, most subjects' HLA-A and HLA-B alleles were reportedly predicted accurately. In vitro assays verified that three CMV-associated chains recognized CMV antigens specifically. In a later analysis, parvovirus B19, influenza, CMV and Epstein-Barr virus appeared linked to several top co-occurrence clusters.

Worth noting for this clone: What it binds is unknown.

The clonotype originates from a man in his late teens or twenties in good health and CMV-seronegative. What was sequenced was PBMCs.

The CDR3 DNA follows: TGTGCCAGCAGTGTAGGACTAGGGACAGGTGGCTACACCTTC. Translated: CASSVGLGTGGYTF. The rearrangement uses TRBV6-4 and TRBJ1-2, with 8 positions matching TRBD1. The ends lost 4 bases at V and 7 bases at J; junction bases unmatched: 8. CDR1 is MRHNA and CDR2 is SNTAGT in the germline V gene. The CDR3 runs 14 residues.